Following are 8 T cell receptor beta chains from one sample sequenced in a study of vaccination effects on CD4 cells after COVID-19. Produced via immunoSEQ multiplex PCR; TCRdb's table is partial and in-frame only. Of 70,000 to 85,000 clones in the sample, 75% to 85% were seen once. Their antigens remain unidentified. Expansion of antigen-specific CD4+ T cells with viral peptide pools was carried out by the ViraFEST assay before sequencing. With more than 9 days of culture completed, CD4+ T cells were isolated. Vaccination of participants consisted of two doses of either the BNT162b2 or mRNA-1273 vaccine. The sequencing here drew on CD4+ T cells from PBMCs cultured with HCoV-229E spike peptides, taken after COVID-19 vaccination. Receptor source: a human donor who received a COVID-19 vaccine.

This clone was seen a few times. The chain is built from TRBV9 and TRBJ2-2; 8 bases map to TRBD2. The junction had 6 bases not matched to a gene; V was cut back by 2 bases and J by 3 bases. The germline CDR1 and CDR2 sequences are SGDLS and YYNGEE. This CDR3 has 16 amino acids. The CDR3 loop is CASSVAGGSHTGELFF. The DNA of the CDR3 is TGTGCCAGCAGCGTGGCGGGGGGTTCCCACACCGGGGAGCTGTTTTTT.

This clone is judged medium-sized. V usage is TRBV2 and J usage is TRBJ1-6; maybe TRBD1 (6 bases). The CDR3 spans 15 residues. Looked up from germline, CDR1 is SNHLY and CDR2 is FYNNEI. Trimming left V 7 bases short and J 7 bases short, with 17 bases between. CDR3 bases: TGTGCCAGCAATATGGACAGCCAATTCAATTCACCCCTCCACTTT. Amino acid sequence: CASNMDSQFNSPLHF. Using reference TRBV2 and TRBJ1-6 for the parts outside the CDR3, the full variable domain is EPEVTQTPSHQVTQMGQEVILRCVPISNHLYFYWYRQILGQKVEFLVSFYNNEISEKSEIFDDQFSVERPDGSNFTLKIRSTKLEDSAMYFCASNMDSQFNSPLHFGNGTRLTVT.

The chain combines TRBV5-1 with TRBJ2-6; D may correspond to TRBD1 or TRBD2 (5 bases each). Trimming stripped 4 bases from V and 4 bases from J, with 12 bases between. Germline CDR1 SGHRS, CDR2 YFSETQ. The CDR3 is 15 amino acids. The CDR3 reads CASSEGLPGANVLTF. The DNA for the CDR3 is TGCGCCAGCAGCGAGGGGCTTCCCGGGGCCAACGTCCTGACTTTC. Full variable domain (remainder filled in from reference TRBV5-1 and TRBJ2-6): KAGVTQTPRYLIKTRGQQVTLSCSPISGHRSVSWYQQTPGQGLQFLFEYFSETQRNKGNFPGRFSGRQFSNSRSEMNVSTLELGDSALYLCASSEGLPGANVLTFGAGSRLTVL.

In this sample, this clone turned up a few times. This chain joins TRBV7-2 and TRBJ1-1; a weak D match, TRBD1 (5 bases). Germline V CDR1 and CDR2: SGHTA, FQGNSA. The CDR3 loop spans 12 amino acids. Trimming removed 2 bases from V and 7 bases from J, with 8 bases in between. The CDR3 spells CASSLNGGEAFF. The DNA for the CDR3 is TGTGCCAGCAGCTTAAATGGGGGTGAAGCTTTCTTT.

The chain recombines TRBV7-2 with TRBJ2-7; D uncertain. This CDR3 region has 14 residues. Trimming removed 1 base from V and 0 bases from J, with 7 bases in between. The V gene's germline CDR1 is SGHTA and CDR2 FQGNSA. CDR3 in amino acids: CASSLEPDSYEQYV. The CDR3 region has the DNA TGTGCCAGCAGCTTAGAACCTGACTCCTACGAGCAGTACGTC.

V usage is TRBV2 and J usage is TRBJ1-2, with TRBD1 matching over 8 bases. Germline CDR1 is SNHLY and CDR2 is FYNNEI. Unmatched junction bases numbered 8, after V lost 6 bases and J lost 5 bases. This CDR3 is 14 amino acids long. As DNA, the CDR3 is TGTGCCAGCAGCGAACTAGGACAGGGATATGGCTACACCTTC. This translates into CASSELGQGYGYTF.

The chain couples TRBV27 to TRBJ2-4, with D maybe TRBD1 (6 bases). V was trimmed by 6 bases and J by 12 bases, leaving 15 bases between them. The CDR3 runs 12 residues. Germline assignment: CDR1 MNHEY and CDR2 SMNVEV (reference sequence). The CDR3 is CASRTGQNAQYF. The CDR3 DNA is TGTGCCAGCAGGACGGGACAAAACGCTCAGTACTTC.

V and J are TRBV19 and TRBJ1-2, with D possibly being TRBD1 (6 bases). CDR3 length: 15 residues. Germline loops: CDR1 LNHDA, CDR2 SQIVND (reference sequence). With 4 bases removed from V and 6 bases from J, the gap between germline ends came to 18 bases. Here the CDR3 DNA reads TGTGCCAGTAGTAGGCCGGCAGGGAAGGGGGATGGCTACACCTTC. Translation gives CASSRPAGKGDGYTF.